The 23 T cell receptor beta chains given below trace back to one sample, sequenced in a study of tumor T cells in aggressive B-cell lymphoma. The assay was immunoSEQ multiplex PCR, and TCRdb's table has in-frame clones only and misses some. The sample yields more than 10,000 clones, over 90% seen once. The material sequenced was tumor tissue. The source is an adult with diffuse large B cell lymphoma.

V is TRBV10-3 and J is TRBJ1-1; TRBD1 aligns across 7 bases. J was trimmed by 1 base and V by 10 bases; bases with no gene match: 9. CDR3 size: 14 residues. Germline-derived CDR1 and CDR2 are ENHRY and SYGVKD. CDR3 amino acids: CATSTGNANTEAFF. CDR3 nucleotide sequence: TGTGCCACTTCGACAGGGAACGCGAACACTGAAGCTTTCTTT.

To note about this clone: One end of the junction varies from germline; a read error may be responsible. This sample includes further DNA sequences coding for the same CDR3. The chain employs TRBV18 and TRBJ2-7, with a weak D call TRBD1 (5 bases). CDR1 and CDR2 from the germline V gene are KGHSH and LQKENI. The CDR3 length is 15 residues. The CDR3 DNA reads TGTGCCAGCTCACCTACAAGGGGTTCTCTGCACGAACAGTACTTC. Amino acid sequence: CASSPTRGSLHEQYF.

The chain carries TRBV5-1 and TRBJ2-7; D gene ambiguous. Germline V gene lookup returns CDR1 SGHRS and CDR2 YFSETQ. The CDR3 contains 13 residues. With 3 bases removed from V and 6 bases from J, the gap between germline ends came to 13 bases. The DNA for the CDR3 is TGCGCCAGCAGCTCGGAGCCGTCCGGCGAGCAGTACTTC. Its translation is CASSSEPSGEQYF. The full variable domain, in which reference TRBV5-1 and TRBJ2-7 provide the parts outside the CDR3, is KAGVTQTPRYLIKTRGQQVTLSCSPISGHRSVSWYQQTPGQGLQFLFEYFSETQRNKGNFPGRFSGRQFSNSRSEMNVSTLELGDSALYLCASSSEPSGEQYFGPGTRLTVT.

The chain uses TRBV9 and TRBJ1-1; 7 nucleotides agree with TRBD1. The CDR3 covers 15 residues. The trim removed 4 bases at V and 1 base at J, leaving 7 bases unmatched. Looked up from germline, CDR1 is SGDLS and CDR2 is YYNGEE. The CDR3 nucleotides read TGTGCCAGCAGCCCACGACAGGGCGAGAACACTGAAGCTTTCTTT. Translation gives CASSPRQGENTEAFF.

The J gene is TRBJ2-5, the V gene TRBV2, with 7 bases that match TRBD1. This CDR3 is built from 14 residues. Germline V gene sequence: CDR1 SNHLY, CDR2 FYNNEI. After removal of 4 bases from V and 2 bases from J, the junction contained 4 bases not matched to a gene. CDR3 amino acids: CASSGTGKQETQYF. The CDR3 DNA is TGTGCCAGCAGTGGGACAGGAAAACAAGAGACCCAGTACTTC.

The rearrangement links TRBV29-1 to TRBJ2-2; the D is unclear. Germline V CDR1 and CDR2: SQVTM, ANQGSEA. V lost 7 bases and J 8 bases, leaving 11 bases between the germline ends. The CDR3 has 11 amino acids. The CDR3 DNA follows: TGCAGCGGCCACTTTATGGGGGAGCTGTTTTTT. As protein: CSGHFMGELFF.

J is TRBJ2-7 and V is TRBV9, with a possible D match to TRBD1 (5 bases). Trimming took 0 bases from V and 6 from J, leaving 13 bases between them. In germline, CDR1 is SGDLS, CDR2 YYNGEE. The CDR3 runs 14 residues. The CDR3 DNA sequence: TGTGCCAGCAGCGTAGGGGGCGAGGTACGCGAGCAGTACTTC. It encodes CASSVGGEVREQYF.

With regard to this clone: One end of the junction fails to match germline, which may point to a read error. Other DNA variants within this sample encode the same CDR3. The V gene is TRBV5-6, the J gene TRBJ2-1; unclear D gene. Germline lookup yields CDR1 SGHDT and CDR2 YYEEEE. This CDR3 contains 13 residues. Here the CDR3 DNA reads TGTGCCAGCAGCTTATATAGTACTAATGAACAGTTCTTC. Translation: CASSLYSTNEQFF.

V gene TRBV7-2 combines with J gene TRBJ1-4; tentative D call: TRBD1 (5 bases). This CDR3 comprises 12 residues. The germline CDR1 and CDR2 sequences are SGHTA and FQGNSA. Trimming took off 5 bases at V and 10 bases at J, with 11 bases between the two ends. In DNA, the CDR3 is TGTGCCAGCAGCCCCCAGGGAGGAAAACTGTTTTTT. Translating it yields CASSPQGGKLFF.

V and J are TRBV4-2 and TRBJ1-1, with 10 bases lining up with TRBD1. Germline lookup yields CDR1 LGHNA and CDR2 YNFKEQ. CDR3 length equals 13 residues. Trimming removed 5 bases from V and 4 bases from J; junction bases left unmatched: 1. As DNA, the CDR3 is TGTGCCAGCAGCGACAGGGGGCCCACTGAAGCTTTCTTT. Protein: CASSDRGPTEAFF.

The chain links TRBV27 to TRBJ1-2; a weak D match, TRBD1 (5 bases). The V and J ends lost 2 bases and 5 bases respectively, with 12 bases between them. The CDR3 consists of 14 residues. Germline V gene data show CDR1 as MNHEY and CDR2 as SMNVEV (reference sequence). DNA of the CDR3: TGTGCCAGCAGTTTAGGGCTAGGGGTGTATGGCTACACCTTC. Residues: CASSLGLGVYGYTF.

The chain employs TRBV11-2 and TRBJ1-1; D not certain. This CDR3 has 14 residues. CDR1 and CDR2 from the germline V gene are SGHAT and FQNNGV. V was pared by 5 bases and J by 0 bases, with 10 bases between. The CDR3 region is CASSLLLMNTEAFF. CDR3 in DNA: TGTGCCAGCAGCCTACTCCTGATGAACACTGAAGCTTTCTTT. The full variable domain, in which reference TRBV11-2 and TRBJ1-1 provide the parts outside the CDR3, is EAGVAQSPRYKIIEKRQSVAFWCNPISGHATLYWYQQILGQGPKLLIQFQNNGVVDDSQLPKDRFSAERLKGVDSTLKIQPAKLEDSAVYLCASSLLLMNTEAFFGQGTRLTVV.

The CDR3 DNA reads as TGCGCCAGCAGCCAAGATAGGGCGACAGGGTTGGCCGATACGCAGTATTTT. Amino acid sequence: CASSQDRATGLADTQYF. This chain connects TRBV4-1 to TRBJ2-3; 7 nucleotides align to TRBD1. Germline lookup yields CDR1 MGHRA and CDR2 YSYEKL. V shed 0 bases, J shed 6 bases, and the junction held 12 bases outside the gene matches. This CDR3 contains 17 residues.

This chain joins TRBV4-2 and TRBJ1-4; D is unresolved. Germline loops: CDR1 LGHNA, CDR2 YNFKEQ. This CDR3 has 14 residues. V lost 3 bases, J lost 3 bases, and 8 bases lay in between. CDR3: CASSQQNPNEKLFF. The CDR3 coding sequence is TGTGCCAGCAGCCAGCAGAATCCTAATGAAAAACTGTTTTTT.

The gene calls are TRBV7-2 and TRBJ1-1; no definite D call. The CDR3 totals 14 residues. In germline, CDR1 is SGHTA, CDR2 FQGNSA. The germline V and J ends were trimmed by 5 bases and 6 bases, with 16 bases remaining between them. The CDR3 loop reads CASSPPHSGAEAFF. Written as DNA, the CDR3 is TGTGCCAGCAGCCCACCCCATTCGGGAGCTGAAGCTTTCTTT.

V and J are TRBV7-3 and TRBJ1-3, with TRBD1 as a possible D gene (6 bases). V lost 8 bases and J lost 0, with 14 bases in between. The CDR3 length is 15 residues. Germline V gene data show CDR1 as SGHTA and CDR2 as FQGTGA. CDR3 residues: CASFRQVPSGNTIYF. DNA of the CDR3: TGTGCCAGCTTCCGACAGGTTCCCTCTGGAAACACCATATATTTT.

This chain uses TRBV6-1 with TRBJ1-1; TRBD1 matches 10 bases. The J segment lost 0 bases and the V segment lost 8 bases, leaving 3 bases of the junction unmatched. This CDR3 contains 14 residues. The germline V gene has CDR1 MNHNS and CDR2 SASEGT. Written as DNA, the CDR3 is TGTGCCAGCTGGACAGGGGGTTTGAACACTGAAGCTTTCTTT. Translating gives CASWTGGLNTEAFF.

The chain has TRBV11-2 and TRBJ1-2, with 8 bases that match TRBD1. The junction had 9 bases not matched to a gene; V was cut back by 5 bases and J by 4 bases. Germline CDR1 and CDR2: SGHAT and FQNNGV. This CDR3 region has 15 residues. CDR3: CASSRAGGAIYGYTF. The CDR3, as DNA: TGTGCCAGCAGCCGCGCAGGGGGCGCGATCTATGGCTACACCTTC.

The rearrangement links TRBV21-1 to TRBJ2-5; the table calls TRBD2, which could not be checked here. TRBV21-1 counts as a pseudogene. The CDR3 consists of 15 residues. CDR3 DNA: TGTGCCAGCAGCCCACACGGAGAGGGCGGAGAGACCCAGTACTTC. Residues: CASSPHGEGGETQYF.

The rearrangement joins TRBV14 to TRBJ2-7, with a weak D call TRBD1 (6 bases). V was pared by 3 bases and J by 3 bases, with 15 bases between. From germline, CDR1 is SGHDN and CDR2 FVKESK. The CDR3 has 15 residues. The CDR3 loop is CASSQFRTVDYEQYF. DNA of the CDR3: TGTGCCAGCAGCCAGTTCCGGACAGTTGACTACGAGCAGTACTTC.

This rearrangement joins TRBV9 to TRBJ2-1; weak D call: TRBD1 (6 bases). In germline, CDR1 is SGDLS, CDR2 YYNGEE. This CDR3 is 17 amino acids long. V was cut by 3 bases and J by 0 bases, with 16 bases left in between. In DNA, the CDR3 is TGTGCCAGCAGCGCTCAGGGGCGGATGAGCTCCTACAATGAGCAGTTCTTC. It specifies CASSAQGRMSSYNEQFF.

In its sample, this clone was seen a few times. V gene TRBV4-1 combines with J gene TRBJ1-2; 7 bases match TRBD1. The ends lost 4 bases at V and 5 bases at J; junction bases unmatched: 10. Per the germline V gene, CDR1 is MGHRA and CDR2 is YSYEKL. The CDR3 has 15 residues. The CDR3 DNA reads TGCGCCAGCAGCCCCAGACAGGGCTTGGATTATGGCTACACCTTC. Translation: CASSPRQGLDYGYTF.

The chain has TRBV19 and TRBJ2-5, with a tentative D call TRBD2 (5 bases). With the DNA end fitting TRBJ2-7 better, the J assignment may be wrong. The CDR3 contains 15 residues. The V gene's germline CDR1 is LNHDA and CDR2 SQIVND (reference sequence). CDR3 coding DNA: TGTGCCAGTAGCCCCTCAGCGGACCCGACCTACGAGCAGTACTTC. This codes for CASSPSADPTYEQYF.